This TCR beta chain was recorded in a study of T cells after yellow fever vaccination. TCRdb recomputed calls from the 5' RACE reads with MiXCR, one row per CDR3 protein. Here the sample spans some 300,000 distinct CDR3 sequences, around 10% being singletons. The sequence was obtained from a man aged 18-30 years who received the YFV17D yellow fever vaccine. Source: CD4+ T cells sorted from PBMCs, taken 45 days after the yellow fever booster vaccination.

The CDR3 sequence is CASSRQTRNEKLFF. For the CDR3, the DNA is TGCGCCAGCAGCCGGCAGACAAGAAATGAAAAACTGTTTTTT. The rearrangement links TRBV4-3 to TRBJ1-4; D is ambiguous. The CDR3 is 14 amino acids. V lost 4 bases to trimming and J lost 5 bases, with 11 bases between them. Germline lookup yields CDR1 LGHNA and CDR2 YSLEER.